Presented here are 32 T cell receptor beta chains from one specimen sequenced in a study of cytomegalovirus exposure and HLA in healthy donors. PCR was performed using 60 Vbeta and 13 Jbeta primers. Here immunoSEQ multiplex PCR was the method, and the copy in TCRdb shows in-frame clones only, minus some. This table holds about 200,000 clones, almost 80% found once. Sequences were obtained from PBMCs. The origin of the receptors is a man aged 18 to 29 in good health and CMV-seronegative.

This clone has just a few counts. The V gene is TRBV9, the J gene TRBJ2-7, with D tentatively TRBD1 or TRBD2 (5 bases each). The V end was cut by 4 bases, the J end by 0 bases, with 11 bases between. The CDR3 loop spans 14 amino acids. Germline values: CDR1 SGDLS, CDR2 YYNGEE. This CDR3 reads CASSLEGNSYEQYF. The DNA of the CDR3 is TGTGCCAGCAGCCTAGAGGGGAACTCCTACGAGCAGTACTTC.

This clone has a handful of counts. The chain recombines TRBV18 with TRBJ2-5; TRBD1 might be the D (5 bases). The DNA end is more similar to TRBJ2-7, so the J call may be wrong. The CDR3 sequence is 15 residues long. CDR1 is KGHSH and CDR2 is LQKENI in the germline V gene. As DNA, the CDR3 is TGTGCCAGCTCACCAGCAAGGGGTCCCCCCTACGAGCAGTACTTC. Protein product: CASSPARGPPYEQYF.

The chain couples TRBV7-9 to TRBJ1-1, with 7 bases that match TRBD1. CDR1 is SEHNR, CDR2 FQNEAQ, per germline (reference sequence). The J segment lost 5 bases and the V segment lost 5 bases, leaving 11 bases of the junction unmatched. The length of the CDR3 is 15 residues. CDR3 nucleotide sequence: TGTGCCAGCAGCGGGGTGCAGGGGGATGGGACTGAAGCTTTCTTT. Amino acids: CASSGVQGDGTEAFF.

This sequence joins TRBV4-2 and TRBJ2-1; TRBD2 matches at 10 bases. Trimming removed 0 bases from V and 7 bases from J; junction bases left unmatched: 6. Per germline, CDR1 LGHNA and CDR2 YNFKEQ. The CDR3 is 16 amino acids. CDR3 nucleotides: TGTGCCAGCAGCCAAGATGTAAGCGGGAGGGCGAATGAGCAGTTCTTC. It encodes CASSQDVSGRANEQFF.

The chain couples TRBV14 to TRBJ1-1; perhaps TRBD1 as D (5 bases). The germline V gene has CDR1 SGHDN and CDR2 FVKESK. The CDR3 length is 14 residues. V was trimmed by 4 bases and J by 0 bases, leaving 9 bases between them. The CDR3: CASSLGHLNTEAFF. The CDR3 DNA follows: TGTGCCAGCAGCCTTGGACACCTGAACACTGAAGCTTTCTTT.

The chain couples TRBV7-3 to TRBJ2-7; TRBD2 matches 9 bases. Germline V gene lookup returns CDR1 SGHTA and CDR2 FQGTGA. Trimming at V came to 5 bases and at J to 3 bases, leaving 5 bases not matched to a gene. This CDR3 has 14 amino acids. Written as DNA, the CDR3 is TGTGCCAGCAGCCCTAGCGGGGATTACTACGAGCAGTACTTC. Amino acid sequence: CASSPSGDYYEQYF.

This clone was found a few times. J is TRBJ2-7 and V is TRBV29-1; 8 nucleotides line up with TRBD1. CDR3 size: 13 residues. Unmatched junction bases numbered 7, after V lost 6 bases and J lost 3 bases. Per germline, CDR1 SQVTM and CDR2 ANQGSEA. The CDR3 nucleotides are TGCAGCGTGCTGACAGGGGAGAACTACGAGCAGTACTTC. As protein: CSVLTGENYEQYF.

This rearrangement joins TRBV5-1 to TRBJ2-1; tentatively, D is TRBD1 (6 bases). Trimming took off 3 bases at V and 12 bases at J, with 10 bases between the two ends. The CDR3 has 11 residues. In germline, CDR1 is SGHRS, CDR2 YFSETQ. The CDR3: CASSYREGQFF. The CDR3 DNA follows: TGCGCCAGCAGCTACAGGGAAGGGCAGTTCTTC.

This chain joins TRBV18 and TRBJ1-5; 9 nucleotides align to TRBD1. The CDR3 is made up of 15 amino acids. J gave up 4 bases and V 5 bases, and 6 bases lay outside the gene matches. Germline values: CDR1 KGHSH, CDR2 LQKENI. The CDR3 DNA reads as TGTGCCAGCTCATCCCTACAGGGGGCTAATCAGCCCCAGCATTTT. Encoded protein: CASSSLQGANQPQHF.

The rearrangement links TRBV2 to TRBJ1-5, with 9 bases matching TRBD1. The germline CDR1 and CDR2 sequences are SNHLY and FYNNEI. The CDR3 is made up of 18 amino acids. Germline trimming cut 5 bases from V and 0 bases from J; bases unmatched to any gene: 11. CDR3 region: CASSRRTGEGYSNQPQHF. The CDR3 DNA is TGTGCCAGCAGTAGGAGGACAGGGGAGGGTTATAGCAATCAGCCCCAGCATTTT.

The chain recombines TRBV19 with TRBJ2-3; TRBD2 is a possible D gene (6 bases). The germline CDR1 and CDR2 sequences are LNHDA and SQIVND (reference sequence). V was pared by 9 bases and J by 1 base, with 11 bases between. The CDR3 is 13 residues long. This chain's CDR3 is CASLREGTDTQYF. CDR3 nucleotide sequence: TGTGCCAGCCTCAGGGAGGGCACAGATACGCAGTATTTT.

V gene TRBV30 combines with J gene TRBJ1-2, with a possible D match to TRBD1 (5 bases). V was cut by 2 bases and J by 8 bases, with 12 bases left in between. The CDR3 is 12 residues long. Germline-derived CDR1 and CDR2 are GTSNPN and SVGIG (reference sequence). The CDR3 reads CAWSSGLEGYTF. The CDR3 region has the DNA TGTGCCTGGAGTTCAGGGTTGGAGGGCTACACCTTC.

J is TRBJ2-1 and V is TRBV9; 8 bases are shared with TRBD2. The CDR3 is 14 amino acids. J lost 6 bases, V lost 0 bases, and 2 bases had no gene match. Germline V lookup: CDR1 SGDLS, CDR2 YYNGEE. The CDR3 loop reads CASSVAGGLNEQFF. CDR3 coding DNA: TGTGCCAGCAGCGTAGCGGGGGGGCTCAATGAGCAGTTCTTC. Drawing the rest from reference TRBV9 and TRBJ2-1, the complete variable domain is DSGVTQTPKHLITATGQRVTLRCSPRSGDLSVYWYQQSLDQGLQFLIQYYNGEERAKGNILERFSAQQFPDLHSELNLSSLELGDSALYFCASSVAGGLNEQFFGPGTRLTVL.

This rearrangement joins TRBV12-5 to TRBJ1-5; no firm D call. The germline V gene encodes CDR1 LGHNT and CDR2 FRNRAP. V was clipped by 0 bases and J by 5 bases, with 11 bases between them. This CDR3 region has 15 residues. This CDR3 reads CASGLVEGLHQPQHF. CDR3 nucleotide sequence: TGTGCTAGTGGTTTGGTAGAGGGTTTACATCAGCCCCAGCATTTT.

This chain joins TRBV7-8 and TRBJ1-1, with TRBD1 matching over 7 bases. V dropped 5 bases and J dropped 1; count of bases not matched to a gene: 4. The CDR3 is 14 residues long. CDR1 SGHVS and CDR2 FQNEAQ come from the germline V gene. The CDR3 bases are TGTGCCAGCAGCGGGCGACAGGGGAACACTGAAGCTTTCTTT. This gives the protein CASSGRQGNTEAFF.

The table lists this clone with a few counts. The V gene is TRBV25-1, the J gene TRBJ2-4; 7 nucleotides line up with TRBD2. The CDR3 spans 12 residues. The germline CDR1 and CDR2 sequences are MGHDK and SYGVNS. Trimming at V came to 8 bases and at J to 8 bases, leaving 6 bases not matched to a gene. CDR3 nucleotides: TGTGCCAGCTCGGGACTACAGGACATTCAGTACTTC. Translating gives CASSGLQDIQYF.

The V call is TRBV7-2, the J call TRBJ1-3; D is ambiguous. The V gene's germline CDR1 is SGHTA and CDR2 FQGNSA. The CDR3 runs 14 residues. The V and J ends lost 5 bases and 4 bases respectively, with 12 bases between them. CDR3 sequence: CASSPGGIGNTIYF. In DNA form, the CDR3 reads TGTGCCAGCAGCCCCGGAGGGATCGGAAACACCATATATTTT. Full variable domain (missing parts from reference TRBV7-2 and TRBJ1-3): GAGVSQSPSNKVTEKGKDVELRCDPISGHTALYWYRQSLGQGLEFLIYFQGNSAPDKSGLPSDRFSAERTGGSVSTLTIQRTQQEDSAVYLCASSPGGIGNTIYFGEGSWLTVV.

The chain uses TRBV14 and TRBJ2-5; 9 bases line up with TRBD1. Trimming cost V 1 base and J 4 bases; bases outside gene matches: 7. CDR3 length equals 16 residues. Germline loops: CDR1 SGHDN, CDR2 FVKESK. The CDR3 loop is CASSQAPDRGGETQYF. CDR3 sequence (DNA): TGTGCCAGCAGCCAAGCCCCGGACAGGGGAGGAGAGACCCAGTACTTC. The full variable domain, completed using reference TRBV14 and TRBJ2-5, is EAGVTQFPSHSVIEKGQTVTLRCDPISGHDNLYWYRRVMGKEIKFLLHFVKESKQDESGMPNNRFLAERTGGTYSTLKVQPAELEDSGVYFCASSQAPDRGGETQYFGPGTRLLVL.

This sequence joins TRBV28 and TRBJ2-1; possibly TRBD2 for D (5 bases). Trimming removed 8 bases at V and 2 bases at J, with 16 bases between. CDR1 and CDR2 (germline): MDHEN, SYDVKM. The CDR3 spans 15 residues. CDR3 DNA sequence: TGTGCCAGCGAGGTAGTGCGGGCCCCCTACAATGAGCAGTTCTTC. Its protein is CASEVVRAPYNEQFF.

The CDR3 coding sequence is TGCGCCAGCAGCTTCCAGGTTGGGGAGACCCAGTACTTC. Its translation is CASSFQVGETQYF. This chain links TRBV5-1 with TRBJ2-5, with unresolved D. Trimming left V 2 bases short and J 5 bases short, with 10 bases between. CDR1 and CDR2 from the germline V gene are SGHRS and YFSETQ. CDR3 length: 13 residues.

The chain employs TRBV27 and TRBJ2-7; 12 bases map to TRBD2. CDR1 MNHEY and CDR2 SMNVEV come from the germline V gene (reference sequence). The CDR3 has 19 amino acids. Trimming took 0 bases from V and 2 from J; bases not matched to a gene: 11. The CDR3 loop is CASSLSGGGLAGAAYEQYF. CDR3 sequence (DNA): TGTGCCAGCAGTTTATCAGGGGGGGGACTAGCGGGTGCAGCCTACGAGCAGTACTTC.

The chain uses TRBV28 and TRBJ1-6; D remains ambiguous. The CDR3 is made up of 15 amino acids. Trimming stripped 10 bases from V and 8 bases from J, with 21 bases between. The germline V gene has CDR1 MDHEN and CDR2 SYDVKM. CDR3 sequence (DNA): TGTGCCACCCCAGCCGGGGATGAGATGGATTCACCCCTCCACTTT. As protein: CATPAGDEMDSPLHF.

The chain uses TRBV27 and TRBJ2-2; 10 nucleotides agree with TRBD2. Germline CDR1 MNHEY, CDR2 SMNVEV (reference sequence). The CDR3 is made up of 16 amino acids. The V segment lost 6 bases and the J segment 0 bases; nucleotides outside the gene matches: 4. CDR3 residues: CASRTLAGANTGELFF. In DNA, the CDR3 is TGTGCCAGCAGAACTCTAGCGGGGGCGAACACCGGGGAGCTGTTTTTT.

V is TRBV19 and J is TRBJ2-1; 7 bases map to TRBD2. This CDR3 has 18 residues. Germline values: CDR1 LNHDA, CDR2 SQIVND (reference sequence). V lost 3 bases, J lost 3 bases, and 14 bases stayed unmatched. The CDR3 loop reads CASSIGFPARDYYNEQFF. CDR3 bases: TGTGCCAGTAGTATTGGCTTCCCCGCCCGGGACTACTACAATGAGCAGTTCTTC.

The chain uses TRBV4-3 and TRBJ1-1; weak D call: TRBD1 (5 bases). The CDR3 totals 14 residues. The V and J ends lost 1 base and 4 bases respectively, with 10 bases between them. Germline CDR1 reads LGHNA; CDR2 reads YSLEER. Here the CDR3 DNA reads TGCGCCAGCAGCCAAGGACAGACCCCCACTGAAGCTTTCTTT. Encoded protein: CASSQGQTPTEAFF.

This clone occurred a few times. The chain links TRBV6-1 to TRBJ1-2; tentative D call: TRBD1 (5 bases). The CDR3 sequence is 13 residues long. Trimming stripped 8 bases from V and 6 bases from J, with 16 bases between. Germline CDR1 is MNHNS and CDR2 is SASEGT. The CDR3 DNA reads TGTGCCAGCCGAAGAAGCGGGGGGGATGGCTACACCTTC. This codes for CASRRSGGDGYTF.

In the case of this clone: The identical CDR3 is also encoded by other nucleotide sequences in the sample. CDR3 coding DNA: TGTGCCAGCTCACCAAGCGGGGGGTACAATGAGCAGTTCTTC. Its protein is CASSPSGGYNEQFF. The chain joins TRBV18 to TRBJ2-1; 9 bases map to TRBD2. The germline gives CDR1 KGHSH, CDR2 LQKENI. The V segment lost 2 bases and the J segment 4 bases; nucleotides outside the gene matches: 0. The CDR3 covers 14 residues.

This clone has only a few counts. The chain has TRBV7-9 and TRBJ1-5; 9 bases are a match to TRBD1. CDR3 length: 15 residues. The junction had 7 bases not matched to a gene; V was cut back by 5 bases and J by 5 bases. CDR1 is SEHNR, CDR2 FQNEAQ, per germline (reference sequence). The CDR3, as DNA: TGTGCCAGCAGCGCCGGGACAGGGAGCGATCAGCCCCAGCATTTT. Amino acids: CASSAGTGSDQPQHF. The variable domain in full, with the rest retrieved from reference TRBV7-9 and TRBJ1-5, is DTGVSQNPRHKITKRGQNVTFRCDPISEHNRLYWYRQTLGQGPEFLTYFQNEAQLEKSRLLSDRFSAERPKGSFSTLEIQRTEQGDSAMYLCASSAGTGSDQPQHFGDGTRLSIL.

This clone has a handful of counts. The chain has TRBV13 and TRBJ2-3; 7 bases agree with TRBD1. The CDR3 covers 16 residues. From germline, CDR1 is PRHDT and CDR2 FYEKMQ (reference sequence). The ends lost 3 bases at V and 1 base at J; junction bases unmatched: 7. CDR3 loop: CASSFPTGSGTDTQYF. The CDR3, as DNA: TGTGCCAGCAGCTTCCCGACAGGGAGCGGCACAGATACGCAGTATTTT.

The chain links TRBV11-2 to TRBJ2-5, with 8 positions matching TRBD2. The CDR3 spans 19 residues. CDR1 SGHAT and CDR2 FQNNGV come from the germline V gene. The J segment lost 2 bases and the V segment lost 5 bases, leaving 19 bases of the junction unmatched. CDR3 amino acids: CASSTHPSAGGFQQETQYF. The CDR3, as DNA: TGTGCCAGCAGCACCCACCCTAGCGCGGGAGGATTTCAGCAAGAGACCCAGTACTTC.

This clone was observed a single time. J is TRBJ1-2 and V is TRBV7-9; possibly TRBD1 for D (6 bases). The germline CDR1 and CDR2 sequences are SEHNR and FQNEAQ (reference sequence). The V gene lost 3 bases and the J gene lost 8 bases, with 10 bases spanning the gap. This CDR3 has 12 residues. The CDR3 region has the DNA TGTGCCAGCAGCTTCGAAACAGGGGGCTACACCTTC. This sequence encodes CASSFETGGYTF.

This chain uses TRBV5-1 with TRBJ2-4; 9 positions match TRBD1. The CDR3 runs 16 residues. The trim removed 4 bases at V and 5 bases at J, leaving 10 bases unmatched. Germline V gene data show CDR1 as SGHRS and CDR2 as YFSETQ. The DNA for the CDR3 is TGCGCCAGCAGCACGGGACAGGGCGTTCCAGAAAACATTCAGTACTTC. Protein sequence: CASSTGQGVPENIQYF.